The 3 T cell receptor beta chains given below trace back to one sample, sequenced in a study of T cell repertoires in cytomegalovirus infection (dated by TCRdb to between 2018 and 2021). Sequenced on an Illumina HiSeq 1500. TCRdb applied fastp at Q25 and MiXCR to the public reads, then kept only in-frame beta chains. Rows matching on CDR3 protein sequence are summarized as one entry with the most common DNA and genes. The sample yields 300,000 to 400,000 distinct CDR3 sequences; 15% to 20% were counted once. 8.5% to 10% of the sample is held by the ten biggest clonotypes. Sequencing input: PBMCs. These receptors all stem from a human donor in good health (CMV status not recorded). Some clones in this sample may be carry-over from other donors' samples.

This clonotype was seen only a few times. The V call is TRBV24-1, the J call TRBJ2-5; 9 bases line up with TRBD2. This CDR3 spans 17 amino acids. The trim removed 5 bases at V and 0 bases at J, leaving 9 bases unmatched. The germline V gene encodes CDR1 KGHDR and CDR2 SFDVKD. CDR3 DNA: TGTGCCACCAGTGCCGCGACTAGCGGAGCCTACCAAGAGACCCAGTACTTC. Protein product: CATSAATSGAYQETQYF.

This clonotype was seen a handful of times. CDR3 sequence reads: CATDRGDYPTLSEQYF. CDR3 nucleotides: TGTGCCACCGACAGGGGAGACTACCCAACTTTGAGCGAGCAGTACTTC. This chain uses TRBV15 with TRBJ2-7; TRBD1 aligns across 8 bases. Germline values: CDR1 LNHNV, CDR2 YYDKDF (reference sequence). This CDR3 spans 16 amino acids. V lost 8 bases and J lost 6; bases outside the gene matches: 18.

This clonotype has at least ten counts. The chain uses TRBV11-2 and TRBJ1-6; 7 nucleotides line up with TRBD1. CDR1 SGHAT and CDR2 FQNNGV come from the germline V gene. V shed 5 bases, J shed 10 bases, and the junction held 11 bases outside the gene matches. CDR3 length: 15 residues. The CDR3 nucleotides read TGTGCCAGCAGCGAAGTCGGCAGGGGGGGGTCACCCCTCCACTTT. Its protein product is CASSEVGRGGSPLHF.